The T cell receptor beta chain described here comes from a study of neurological immune-mediated disorders. Study-level results: The highest TCR clonal expansion occurred in HTLV-1-associated myelopathy; multiple sclerosis fell below healthy controls.

In its sample, this clonotype was seen many times. Its antigen is unknown. The trim removed 6 bases at V and 3 bases at J, leaving 12 bases unmatched. The length of the CDR3 is 15 residues. Germline assignment: CDR1 DFQATT and CDR2 SNEGSKA (reference sequence). TCRdb ran MiXCR on the 5' RACE reads and lists one entry per CDR3 protein. The repertoire holds 45,000 or so distinct CDR3 sequences, with approximately 2.8% as singletons. Source material: PBMCs. This clonotype was sampled from a woman between 45 and 60 years old with multiple sclerosis. This chain links TRBV20-1 with TRBJ2-3; 7 bases are a match to TRBD2. The CDR3 reads CSARKAGPKTDTQYF. Written as DNA, the CDR3 is TGCAGTGCAAGGAAAGCGGGACCTAAAACAGATACGCAGTATTTT.